Each of the 17 T cell receptor beta chains below was sequenced from the same sample in a study of T cells after yellow fever vaccination. From the 5' RACE reads, TCRdb called clonotypes with MiXCR, one entry per CDR3 protein. The sample has approximately 180,000 distinct CDR3 sequences; about 6% are singletons. The specimen comprised CD4+ T cells sorted from PBMCs, sampled on the day of the first yellow fever vaccination. Receptors originate from a man younger than 30 who received the YFV17D yellow fever vaccine.

The chain joins TRBV5-1 to TRBJ2-1; 9 bases agree with TRBD2. Losses at the gene ends were 7 bases for V and 0 bases for J; bases not matched to a gene: 17. The CDR3 runs 19 residues. CDR1 SGHRS and CDR2 YFSETQ come from the germline V gene. The chain's CDR3 is CASWDPSGAGGGSYNEQFF. CDR3 bases: TGCGCCAGCTGGGATCCTAGCGGGGCCGGCGGGGGCTCCTACAATGAGCAGTTCTTC.

The chain carries TRBV7-8 and TRBJ1-3; D call uncertain. CDR1 is SGHVS and CDR2 is FQNEAQ in the germline V gene. The CDR3 length is 15 residues. The V and J ends lost 5 bases and 0 bases respectively, with 11 bases between them. The CDR3 DNA reads TGTGCCAGCAGCCGTAGACTGTCCTCTGGAAACACCATATATTTT. Residues: CASSRRLSSGNTIYF.

This clonotype was observed many times. This chain uses TRBV7-6 with TRBJ2-3; 9 nucleotides align to TRBD1. The CDR3 extends over 17 amino acids. From germline, CDR1 is SGHVS and CDR2 FNYEAQ. The V segment lost 5 bases and the J segment 2 bases; nucleotides outside the gene matches: 11. As DNA, the CDR3 is TGTGCCAGCAGCCCACAGGGGGCGGGCCTGGCCACAGATACGCAGTATTTT. This gives the protein CASSPQGAGLATDTQYF.

This clonotype was counted at least ten times. The chain joins TRBV7-2 to TRBJ1-2, with 9 bases lining up with TRBD1. Per the germline V gene, CDR1 is SGHTA and CDR2 is FQGNSA. This CDR3 spans 14 amino acids. V was clipped by 8 bases and J by 5 bases; unmatched bases: 9. The CDR3: CASRLQGARYGYTF. The DNA for the CDR3 is TGTGCCAGCCGACTACAGGGGGCAAGGTATGGCTACACCTTC.

In this sample, this clonotype turned up a few times. The rearrangement links TRBV9 to TRBJ2-3, with 11 bases lining up with TRBD2. The length of the CDR3 is 17 residues. The ends lost 3 bases at V and 3 bases at J; junction bases unmatched: 9. Germline V gene data show CDR1 as SGDLS and CDR2 as YYNGEE. CDR3 DNA sequence: TGTGCCAGCAGCGCGGGCGTGGCTAGCGGGGGGACAGATACGCAGTATTTT. Its translation: CASSAGVASGGTDTQYF.

This clonotype was observed many times. The rearrangement joins TRBV2 to TRBJ1-5; 8 nucleotides line up with TRBD1. Germline assignment: CDR1 SNHLY and CDR2 FYNNEI. The ends lost 10 bases at V and 5 bases at J; junction bases unmatched: 10. This CDR3 contains 14 residues. CDR3 residues: CAISRQGIYQPQHF. CDR3 sequence (DNA): TGTGCCATCTCTCGACAGGGGATTTATCAGCCCCAGCATTTT.

The V gene is TRBV4-1, the J gene TRBJ1-1; D possibly corresponds to TRBD1 (5 bases). V was trimmed by 1 base and J by 7 bases, leaving 16 bases between them. This CDR3 is built from 15 residues. CDR1 is MGHRA and CDR2 is YSYEKL in the germline V gene. The CDR3 reads CASSQAPETEIEAFF. In DNA, the CDR3 is TGCGCCAGCAGCCAAGCTCCCGAGACAGAGATTGAAGCTTTCTTT.

V is TRBV7-3 and J is TRBJ2-1, with TRBD2 matching over 7 bases. Germline V gene lookup returns CDR1 SGHTA and CDR2 FQGTGA. V was clipped by 11 bases and J by 9 bases; unmatched bases: 31. CDR3 size: 19 residues. Written as DNA, the CDR3 is TGTGCCTTCAGGTCCCGGGCATTTTTGGGGAGGGAATATGGTACTGAGCAGTTCTTC. This encodes CAFRSRAFLGREYGTEQFF.

The chain carries TRBV6-1 and TRBJ2-2, with 11 bases that match TRBD1. This CDR3 is 16 amino acids long. Per germline, CDR1 MNHNS and CDR2 SASEGT. After removal of 6 bases from V and 6 bases from J, the junction contained 9 bases not matched to a gene. CDR3 sequence (DNA): TGTGCCAGCAGATTCGGACAGGGGGCAAGGTCCGGGGAGCTGTTTTTT. Its protein product is CASRFGQGARSGELFF.

There are a few counts of this clonotype. The chain uses TRBV3-1 and TRBJ2-1, with TRBD2 identical over 13 bases. This CDR3 has 16 residues. The V segment lost 4 bases and the J segment 5 bases; nucleotides outside the gene matches: 5. The germline gives CDR1 LGHDT, CDR2 YNNKEL (reference sequence). In nucleotides, the CDR3 is TGTGCCAGCAGCCGATCGGGACTAGCGGGGAACAATGAGCAGTTCTTC. Amino acid sequence: CASSRSGLAGNNEQFF.

This clonotype has a handful of counts. The V gene is TRBV5-4, the J gene TRBJ2-2; the match to TRBD1 covers 7 bases. V trimming: 4 bases; J trimming: 2 bases; junction bases outside the gene matches: 8. The length of the CDR3 is 16 residues. The V gene's germline CDR1 is SGHNT and CDR2 YYREEE (reference sequence). CDR3 sequence (DNA): TGTGCCAGCAGCGTCCCAGGGGGAGAAAACACCGGGGAGCTGTTTTTT. It is translated as CASSVPGGENTGELFF.

In this sample, this clonotype turned up a few times. The DNA for the CDR3 is TGTGCCAGCAGTCGGGAATCGGGAAACACCATATATTTT. This gives the protein CASSRESGNTIYF. The chain combines TRBV2 with TRBJ1-3; D call uncertain. The CDR3 runs 13 residues. V gave up 5 bases and J gave up 4 bases, with 9 bases separating them. From germline, CDR1 is SNHLY and CDR2 FYNNEI.

As to this clonotype: Since a much larger clone is just one base distant, this may be a read error. V gene TRBV7-2 combines with J gene TRBJ2-5; D is tentatively TRBD1 or TRBD2 (5 bases each). Looked up from germline, CDR1 is SGHTA and CDR2 is FQGNSA. CDR3 size: 13 residues. Trimming removed 7 bases from V and 3 bases from J, with 12 bases in between. Here the CDR3 reads CASMGPDEETQYF. As DNA, the CDR3 is TGTGCCAGCATGGGACCGGACGAAGAGACCCAGTACTTC.

The chain employs TRBV5-1 and TRBJ1-1, with unresolved D. This CDR3 contains 14 residues. V shed 4 bases and J shed 5 bases, with 15 bases lying between them. CDR1 is SGHRS, CDR2 YFSETQ, per germline. The CDR3 coding sequence is TGCGCCAGCAGCCAAGATGAGTCGGTAACTGAAGCTTTCTTT. It is translated as CASSQDESVTEAFF.

This clonotype was recorded at least ten times. The V and J genes are TRBV9 and TRBJ2-1; possible D gene TRBD1, 6 bases. V lost 2 bases and J 9 bases, leaving 18 bases between the germline ends. The CDR3 runs 15 residues. The germline gives CDR1 SGDLS, CDR2 YYNGEE. The chain's CDR3 is CASSVDPTGLTEQFF. The CDR3 DNA reads as TGTGCCAGCAGCGTGGACCCGACAGGACTGACTGAGCAGTTCTTC. Full variable domain (remainder filled in from reference TRBV9 and TRBJ2-1): DSGVTQTPKHLITATGQRVTLRCSPRSGDLSVYWYQQSLDQGLQFLIQYYNGEERAKGNILERFSAQQFPDLHSELNLSSLELGDSALYFCASSVDPTGLTEQFFGPGTRLTVL.

This clonotype was counted between two and nine times. The chain links TRBV7-2 to TRBJ1-4; D not certain. The V gene lost 4 bases and the J gene lost 10 bases, with 19 bases spanning the gap. The CDR3 runs 15 residues. Germline CDR1 SGHTA, CDR2 FQGNSA. The CDR3, as DNA: TGTGCCAGCAGCTCCACCCACTTGACTCTTGGAAAACTGTTTTTT. Amino acids: CASSSTHLTLGKLFF.

The sample holds many counts of this clonotype. The V call is TRBV19, the J call TRBJ1-3, with a weak D call TRBD1 (5 bases). CDR1 and CDR2 from the germline V gene are LNHDA and SQIVND (reference sequence). V lost 7 bases and J 2 bases, leaving 9 bases between the germline ends. The CDR3 length is 13 residues. The chain's CDR3 is CASTLRAGNTIYF. In DNA, the CDR3 is TGTGCCAGTACCCTCAGGGCTGGAAACACCATATATTTT.